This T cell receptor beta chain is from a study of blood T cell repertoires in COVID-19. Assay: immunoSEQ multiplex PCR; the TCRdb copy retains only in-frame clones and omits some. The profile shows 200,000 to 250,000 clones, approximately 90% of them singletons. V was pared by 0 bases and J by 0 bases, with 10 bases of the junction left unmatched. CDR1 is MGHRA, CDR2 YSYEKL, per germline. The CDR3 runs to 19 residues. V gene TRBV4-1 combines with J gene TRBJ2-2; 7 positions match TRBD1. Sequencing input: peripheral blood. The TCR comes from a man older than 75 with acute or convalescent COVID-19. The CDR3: CASSQERGDRQANTGELFF. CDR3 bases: TGCGCCAGCAGCCAAGAGAGAGGGGACAGACAAGCGAACACCGGGGAGCTGTTTTTT.